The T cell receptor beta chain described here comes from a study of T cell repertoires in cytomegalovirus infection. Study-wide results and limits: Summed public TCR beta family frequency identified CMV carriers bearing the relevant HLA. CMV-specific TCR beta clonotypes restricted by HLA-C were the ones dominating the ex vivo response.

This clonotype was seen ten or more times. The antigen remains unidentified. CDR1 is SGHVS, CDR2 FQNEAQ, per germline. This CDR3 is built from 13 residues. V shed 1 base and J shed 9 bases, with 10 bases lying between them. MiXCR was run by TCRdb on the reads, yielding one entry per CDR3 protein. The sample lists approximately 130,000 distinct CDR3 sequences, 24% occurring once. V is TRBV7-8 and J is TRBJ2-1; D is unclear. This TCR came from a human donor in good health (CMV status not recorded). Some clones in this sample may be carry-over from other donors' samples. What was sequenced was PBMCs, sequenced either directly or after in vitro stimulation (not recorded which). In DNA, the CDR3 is TGTGCCAGCAGCTTAGTGAGCCGCAGTGAGCAGTTCTTC. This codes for CASSLVSRSEQFF.